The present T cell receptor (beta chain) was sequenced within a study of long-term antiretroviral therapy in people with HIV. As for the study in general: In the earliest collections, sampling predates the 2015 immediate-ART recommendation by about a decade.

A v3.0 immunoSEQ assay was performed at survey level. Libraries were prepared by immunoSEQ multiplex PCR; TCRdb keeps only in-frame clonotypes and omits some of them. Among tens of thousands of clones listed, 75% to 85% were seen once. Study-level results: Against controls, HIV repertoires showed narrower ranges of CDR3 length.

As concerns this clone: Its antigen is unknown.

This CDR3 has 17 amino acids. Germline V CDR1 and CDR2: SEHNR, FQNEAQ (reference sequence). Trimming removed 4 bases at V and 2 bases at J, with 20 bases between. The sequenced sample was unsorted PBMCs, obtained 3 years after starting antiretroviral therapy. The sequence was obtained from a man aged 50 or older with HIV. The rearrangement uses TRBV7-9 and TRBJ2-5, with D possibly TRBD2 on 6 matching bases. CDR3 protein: CASSSRRPTSKQETQYF. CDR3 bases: TGTGCCAGCAGCTCCCGCCGTCCGACTAGTAAGCAAGAGACCCAGTACTTC.